This T cell receptor (beta chain) was obtained from a study of cytomegalovirus exposure and HLA in healthy donors. General study points: Later findings reportedly placed an Asian-associated ancestry cluster below the approximately 670-donor mean for N-insertions. In terms of immune exposure information, only CMV serostatus was available. Researchers reportedly found TCR beta sequences accurately predicted most subjects' HLA-A and HLA-B alleles.

The V end was cut by 7 bases, the J end by 6 bases, with 13 bases between. The CDR3 is 14 amino acids. Germline V gives CDR1 LNHDA, CDR2 SQIVND (reference sequence). Concerning this clone: Its matching antigen is unknown.

The study ran its PCR with 60 Vbeta and 13 Jbeta primers. Profiled with immunoSEQ multiplex PCR; TCRdb holds only in-frame clones, not every one. The sample shows 68,000 or so clones, roughly 77% of them seen only once. The sequence was obtained from a woman in her 30s in good health and CMV-seronegative. V is TRBV19 and J is TRBJ1-6; D might be TRBD1 (5 bases). Input material: PBMCs. CDR3 sequence reads: CASTSGEFNSPLHF. CDR3 coding DNA: TGTGCCAGTACATCGGGGGAATTTAATTCACCCCTCCACTTT.